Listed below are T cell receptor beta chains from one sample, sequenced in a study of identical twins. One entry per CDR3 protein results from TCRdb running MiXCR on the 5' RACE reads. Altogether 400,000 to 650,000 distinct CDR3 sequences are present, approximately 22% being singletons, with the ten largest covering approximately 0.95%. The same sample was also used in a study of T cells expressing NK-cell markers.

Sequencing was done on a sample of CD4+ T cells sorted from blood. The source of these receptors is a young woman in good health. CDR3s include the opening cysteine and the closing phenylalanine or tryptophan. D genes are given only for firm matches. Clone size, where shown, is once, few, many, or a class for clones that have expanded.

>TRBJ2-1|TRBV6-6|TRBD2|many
TGTGCCAGCGGAGAGCGGGGAGCCTACAATGAGCAGTTCTTC
CASGERGAYNEQFF
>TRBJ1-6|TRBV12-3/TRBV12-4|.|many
TGTGCCAGCTCCCCCGCGGCCAGCTCCTATAATTCACCCCTCCACTTT
CASSPAASSYNSPLHF
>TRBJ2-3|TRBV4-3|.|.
TGCGCCAGCAGCCAAGATATCTCGGCGGGTACGCAGTATTTT
CASSQDISAGTQYF
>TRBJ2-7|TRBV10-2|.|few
TGCGCCAGCAGTAAACAGGGCCCCTACGAGCAGTACTTC
CASSKQGPYEQYF
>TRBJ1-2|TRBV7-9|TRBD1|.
TGTGCCAGCAGCCCCAGACAGGGGCTAAACTATGGCTACACCTTC
CASSPRQGLNYGYTF
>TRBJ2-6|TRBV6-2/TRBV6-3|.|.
TGTGCCAGCAACCCCGCGGGTGTAGGGGCCAACGTCCTGACTTTC
CASNPAGVGANVLTF
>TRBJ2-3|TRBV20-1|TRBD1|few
TGCAGTGCTGTGCGGGACAGGGTTACAGATACGCAGTATTTT
CSAVRDRVTDTQYF
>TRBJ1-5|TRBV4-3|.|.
TGCGCCAGCAGCCAACATGGGGAGGTGCCCCAGCATTTT
CASSQHGEVPQHF
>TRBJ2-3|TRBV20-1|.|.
TGCAGTGCTCTAAAGACTGGTTACACAGATACGCAGTATTTT
CSALKTGYTDTQYF
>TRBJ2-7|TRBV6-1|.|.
TGTGCCAGCAGTGGCGCACTGATAAGCTCCTACGAGCAGTACTTC
CASSGALISSYEQYF
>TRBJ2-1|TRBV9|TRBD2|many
TGTGCCAGCAGCGTAGCAGGTGTCGCTAGCGGGAGACTAACCTACAATGAGCAGTTCTTC
CASSVAGVASGRLTYNEQFF
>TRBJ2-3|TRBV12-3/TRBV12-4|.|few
TGTGCCAGCAGTTTGGCGGGACGGCTCACAGATACGCAGTATTTT
CASSLAGRLTDTQYF
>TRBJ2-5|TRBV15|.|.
TGTGCCACCAGCAGACCTGAAGAGACCCAGTACTTC
CATSRPEETQYF
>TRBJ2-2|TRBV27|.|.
TGTGCCAGCATGGGGGCAGGGGCCGGGGAGCTGTTTTTT
CASMGAGAGELFF
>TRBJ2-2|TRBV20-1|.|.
TGCAGTGCTAGGGGGCAGGGGAGACACACCGGGGAGCTGTTTTTT
CSARGQGRHTGELFF
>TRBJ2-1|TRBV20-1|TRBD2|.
TGCAGTGCGGATAGCGGGAGGGCTCTATTTGAGCAGTTCTTC
CSADSGRALFEQFF
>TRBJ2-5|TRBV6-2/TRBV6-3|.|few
TGTGCCAGCAGCAGGGGTTGGGGGACCCAGTACTTC
CASSRGWGTQYF
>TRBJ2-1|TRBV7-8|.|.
TGTGCCAGCAGCCCGCGACTGATCCACAATGAGCAGTTCTTC
CASSPRLIHNEQFF
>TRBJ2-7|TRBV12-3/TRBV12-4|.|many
TGTGCCAGCAGTTTATCCGGGGGACGGGAGAACGAGCAGTACTTC
CASSLSGGRENEQYF
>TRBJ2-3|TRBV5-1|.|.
TGCGCCAGCAGCTTGGACGCAGGGAGAGATACGCAGTATTTT
CASSLDAGRDTQYF
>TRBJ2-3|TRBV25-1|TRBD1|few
TGTGCCAGCCGCGACAGGGGGCACACAGATACGCAGTATTTT
CASRDRGHTDTQYF
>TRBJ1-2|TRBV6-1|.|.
TGTGCCAGCAATGATGTCCCCCGAGGGGGCTACACCTTC
CASNDVPRGGYTF
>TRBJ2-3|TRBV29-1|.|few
TGCAGCGTTTCTCAGGGGTCAGATACGCAGTATTTT
CSVSQGSDTQYF
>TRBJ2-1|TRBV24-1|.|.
TGTGCCACCAGTGATAGCTATAGGAGCTCCTACAATGAGCAGTTCTTC
CATSDSYRSSYNEQFF
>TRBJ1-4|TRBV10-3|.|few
TGTGCCATCAGTGGACAGCAACTTAATGAAAAACTGTTTTTT
CAISGQQLNEKLFF
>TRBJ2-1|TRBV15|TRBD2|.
TGTGCCACCAGCAGAATCGGGAGGTACAACAATGAGCAGTTCTTC
CATSRIGRYNNEQFF
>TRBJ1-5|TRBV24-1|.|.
TGTGCCACCAGTGACGGGGATCAGCCCCAGCATTTT
CATSDGDQPQHF
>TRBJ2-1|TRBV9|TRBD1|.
TGTGCCAGCAGCTTTACAGGGGACCCCTACAATGAGCAGTTCTTC
CASSFTGDPYNEQFF